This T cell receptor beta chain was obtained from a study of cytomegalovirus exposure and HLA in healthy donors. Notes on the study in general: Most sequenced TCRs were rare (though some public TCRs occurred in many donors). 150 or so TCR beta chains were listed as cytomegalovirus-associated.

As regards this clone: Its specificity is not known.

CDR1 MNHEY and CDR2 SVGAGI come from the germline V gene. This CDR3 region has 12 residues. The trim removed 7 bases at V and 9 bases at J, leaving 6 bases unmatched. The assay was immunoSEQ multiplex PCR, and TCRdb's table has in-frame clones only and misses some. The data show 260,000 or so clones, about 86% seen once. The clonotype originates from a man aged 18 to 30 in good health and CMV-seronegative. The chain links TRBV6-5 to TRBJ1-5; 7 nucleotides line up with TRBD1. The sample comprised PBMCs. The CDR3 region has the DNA TGTGCCAGCAATGAAAGGGGGCGGCCCCAGCATTTT. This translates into CASNERGRPQHF.